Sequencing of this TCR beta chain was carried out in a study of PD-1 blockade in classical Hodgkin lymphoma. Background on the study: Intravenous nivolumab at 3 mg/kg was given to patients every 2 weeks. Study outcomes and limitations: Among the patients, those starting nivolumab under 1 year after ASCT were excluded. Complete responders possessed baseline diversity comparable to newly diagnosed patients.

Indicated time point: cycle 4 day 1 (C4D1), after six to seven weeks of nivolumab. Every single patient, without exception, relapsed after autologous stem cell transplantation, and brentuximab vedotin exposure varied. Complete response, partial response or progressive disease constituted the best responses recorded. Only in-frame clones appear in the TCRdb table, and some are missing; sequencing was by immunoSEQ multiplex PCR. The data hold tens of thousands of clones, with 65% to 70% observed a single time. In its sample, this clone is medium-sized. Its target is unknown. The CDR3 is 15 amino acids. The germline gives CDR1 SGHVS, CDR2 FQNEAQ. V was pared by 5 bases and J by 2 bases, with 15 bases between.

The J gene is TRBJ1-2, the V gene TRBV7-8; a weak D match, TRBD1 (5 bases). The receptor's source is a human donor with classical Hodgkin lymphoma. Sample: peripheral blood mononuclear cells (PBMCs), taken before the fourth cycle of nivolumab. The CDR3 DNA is TGTGCCAGCAGCCCCCTTCCGACAGCAAACTATGGCTACACCTTC. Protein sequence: CASSPLPTANYGYTF.